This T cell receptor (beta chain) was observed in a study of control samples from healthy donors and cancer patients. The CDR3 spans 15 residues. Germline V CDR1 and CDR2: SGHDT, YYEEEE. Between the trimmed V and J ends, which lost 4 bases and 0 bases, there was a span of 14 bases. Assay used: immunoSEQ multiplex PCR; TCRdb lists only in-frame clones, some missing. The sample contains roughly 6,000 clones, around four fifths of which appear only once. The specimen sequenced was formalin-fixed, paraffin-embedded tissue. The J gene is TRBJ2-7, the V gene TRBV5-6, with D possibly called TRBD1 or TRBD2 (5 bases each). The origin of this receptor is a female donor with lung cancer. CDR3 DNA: TGTGCCAGCAGCCCGGGGACGCGGACCTCCTACGAGCAGTACTTC. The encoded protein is CASSPGTRTSYEQYF. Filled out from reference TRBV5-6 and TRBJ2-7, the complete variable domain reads DAGVTQSPTHLIKTRGQQVTLRCSPKSGHDTVSWYQQALGQGPQFIFQYYEEEERQRGNFPDRFSGHQFPNYSSELNVNALLLGDSALYLCASSPGTRTSYEQYFGPGTRLTVT.